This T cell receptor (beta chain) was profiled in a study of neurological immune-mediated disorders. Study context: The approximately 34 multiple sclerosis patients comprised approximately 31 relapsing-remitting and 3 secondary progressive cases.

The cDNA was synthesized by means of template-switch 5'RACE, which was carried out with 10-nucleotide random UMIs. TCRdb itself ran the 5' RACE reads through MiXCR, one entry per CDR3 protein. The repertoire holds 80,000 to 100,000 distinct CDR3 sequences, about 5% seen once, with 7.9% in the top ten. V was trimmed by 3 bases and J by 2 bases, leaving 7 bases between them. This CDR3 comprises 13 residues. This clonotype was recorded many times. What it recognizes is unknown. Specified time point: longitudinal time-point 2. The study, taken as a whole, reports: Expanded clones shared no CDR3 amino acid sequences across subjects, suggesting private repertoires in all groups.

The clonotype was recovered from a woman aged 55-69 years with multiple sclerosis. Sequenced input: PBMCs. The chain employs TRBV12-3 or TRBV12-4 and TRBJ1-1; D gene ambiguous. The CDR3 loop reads CASSFEGNTEAFF. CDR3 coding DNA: TGTGCCAGCAGTTTTGAGGGAAACACTGAAGCTTTCTTT.